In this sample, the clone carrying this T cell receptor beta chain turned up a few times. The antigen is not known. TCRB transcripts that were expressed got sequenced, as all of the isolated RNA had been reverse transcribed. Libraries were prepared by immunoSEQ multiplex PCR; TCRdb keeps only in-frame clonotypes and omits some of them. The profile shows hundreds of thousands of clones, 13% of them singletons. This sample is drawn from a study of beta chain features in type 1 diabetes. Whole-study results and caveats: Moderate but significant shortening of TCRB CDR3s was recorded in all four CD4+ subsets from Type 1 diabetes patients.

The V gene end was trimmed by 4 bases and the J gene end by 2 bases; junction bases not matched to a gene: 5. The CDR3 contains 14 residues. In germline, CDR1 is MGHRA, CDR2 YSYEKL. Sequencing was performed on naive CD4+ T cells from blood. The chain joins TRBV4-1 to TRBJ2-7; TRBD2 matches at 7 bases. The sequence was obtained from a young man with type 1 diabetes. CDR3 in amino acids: CASSRGGGPYEQYF. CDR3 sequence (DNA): TGCGCCAGCAGCCGCGGGGGAGGTCCCTACGAGCAGTACTTC.